One sample yielded the 25 T cell receptor beta chains listed below, sequenced in a study of Graves' ophthalmopathy and Graves' hyperthyroidism. Beta-chain TCR CDR3 regions were amplified from RNA transcripts. Second-round multiplex PCR followed a first-round RT-PCR using HTBI primers. TCRdb recomputed calls from the multiplex PCR reads with MiXCR, one row per CDR3 protein. The sample contains about 620,000 distinct CDR3 sequences, 22% of which appear only once. Sequenced: peripheral blood. The receptors come from a woman aged 18-29 years with stable Graves' hyperthyroidism. Some clones in this sample may be carry-over from other donors' samples.

Comment on this clonotype: A read error may be the cause here, since a much bigger clone is one base away. This rearrangement joins TRBV2 to TRBJ1-2; D gene ambiguous. The CDR3 contains 13 residues. CDR1 is SNHLY and CDR2 is FYNNEI in the germline V gene. In DNA form, the CDR3 reads TGTGTCAGCAGTGAATCGCTGGGGTATGGCTACACCTTC. Its translation is CVSSESLGYGYTF.

This clonotype was counted ten times or more. The chain links TRBV27 to TRBJ2-7; 11 nucleotides line up with TRBD1. Trimming took 10 bases from V and 3 from J; bases not matched to a gene: 8. The CDR3 is 14 amino acids. Germline lookup yields CDR1 MNHEY and CDR2 SMNVEV (reference sequence). In DNA form, the CDR3 reads TGTGCCATCTCAGCTGGGACAGGGGGCTACGAGCAGTACTTC. It specifies CAISAGTGGYEQYF.

The chain combines TRBV9 with TRBJ2-2, with D perhaps matching TRBD2 (5 bases). CDR3 length equals 14 residues. Germline V gene lookup returns CDR1 SGDLS and CDR2 YYNGEE. V was pared by 0 bases and J by 7 bases, with 10 bases between. The CDR3 DNA sequence: TGTGCCAGCAGCGTAGCAACTAGTGGCGGGGAGCTGTTTTTT. It specifies CASSVATSGGELFF.

This clonotype was recorded at least ten times. The chain has TRBV6-4 and TRBJ2-6; 11 positions match TRBD1. The ends lost 7 bases at V and 2 bases at J; junction bases unmatched: 13. The CDR3 sequence is 19 residues long. The germline CDR1 and CDR2 sequences are MRHNA and SNTAGT. The CDR3 DNA sequence: TGTGCCAGCACCGGGGTCGGGACAGGGGGTCCAACTGGGGCCAACGTCCTGACTTTC. Encoded protein: CASTGVGTGGPTGANVLTF.

This clonotype was recorded at least ten times. The CDR3 here is CASSLATDSNQPQHF. In nucleotides, the CDR3 is TGTGCCAGCAGTTTAGCGACGGATAGCAATCAGCCCCAGCATTTT. The chain combines TRBV27 with TRBJ1-5, with D unresolved. With 2 bases removed from V and 0 bases from J, the gap between germline ends came to 8 bases. CDR3 length: 15 residues. Germline CDR1 MNHEY, CDR2 SMNVEV (reference sequence).

This clonotype was seen a handful of times. The chain carries TRBV28 and TRBJ2-7, with a tentative D call TRBD2 (5 bases). The germline V gene encodes CDR1 MDHEN and CDR2 SYDVKM. The CDR3 covers 14 residues. V was clipped by 2 bases and J by 3 bases, with 11 bases between them. CDR3 DNA: TGTGCCAGCAGTTTAATGGCGGGCAGCTACGAGCAGTACTTC. Translating gives CASSLMAGSYEQYF.

This rearrangement joins TRBV12-3 or TRBV12-4 to TRBJ2-2, with D possibly matching TRBD1 (5 bases). V was trimmed by 3 bases and J by 7 bases, leaving 9 bases between them. The CDR3 loop spans 13 amino acids. CDR3 loop: CASSLEQVGELFF. The CDR3 DNA reads TGTGCCAGCAGTTTGGAACAGGTCGGGGAGCTGTTTTTT.

There are many counts of this clonotype. Germline and junction disagree at one end, which may indicate a read error. This chain links TRBV20-1 with TRBJ1-2, with D unresolved. The CDR3 has 11 amino acids. Germline V CDR1 and CDR2: DFQATT, SNEGSKA (reference sequence). CDR3 protein: CSTFDPYGYTF. The CDR3 DNA sequence: TGTAGTACTTTCGACCCGTATGGCTACACCTTC.

The table lists this clonotype with many counts. The chain carries TRBV2 and TRBJ1-1; unclear D gene. The V and J ends lost 4 bases and 3 bases respectively, with 15 bases between them. There are 15 residues in the CDR3. CDR1 is SNHLY, CDR2 FYNNEI, per germline. CDR3 amino acids: CASSGAGYRDTEAFF. The CDR3 bases are TGTGCCAGCAGTGGGGCGGGTTATCGAGACACTGAAGCTTTCTTT. The variable domain in full, with the rest retrieved from reference TRBV2 and TRBJ1-1, is EPEVTQTPSHQVTQMGQEVILRCVPISNHLYFYWYRQILGQKVEFLVSFYNNEISEKSEIFDDQFSVERPDGSNFTLKIRSTKLEDSAMYFCASSGAGYRDTEAFFGQGTRLTVV.

This rearrangement joins TRBV6-1 to TRBJ2-6; possibly TRBD1 for D (5 bases). The CDR3 is 16 amino acids. Per germline, CDR1 MNHNS and CDR2 SASEGT. V lost 6 bases and J 2 bases, leaving 14 bases between the germline ends. CDR3 loop: CASSRFRAAGANVLTF. CDR3 bases: TGTGCCAGCAGCAGATTCAGGGCTGCTGGGGCCAACGTCCTGACTTTC.

This clonotype showed up many times. The chain links TRBV10-2 to TRBJ2-7, with unresolved D. Trimming pared 6 bases from V and 3 bases from J, leaving 6 bases between. Germline V gene lookup returns CDR1 WSHSY and CDR2 SAAADI. This CDR3 spans 11 amino acids. The CDR3 coding sequence is TGCGCCAGCAGACACGGCTACGAGCAGTACTTC. The encoded protein is CASRHGYEQYF.

Ten or more counts support this clonotype. The chain couples TRBV12-3 or TRBV12-4 to TRBJ2-2; TRBD1 aligns across 9 bases. V dropped 6 bases and J dropped 8; count of bases not matched to a gene: 13. The CDR3 totals 16 residues. The CDR3 sequence: CASSPTGTGYRGELFF. The DNA of the CDR3 is TGTGCCAGCAGCCCCACCGGGACAGGGTACAGGGGGGAGCTGTTTTTT.

This clonotype was recorded at least ten times. The CDR3 sequence is CSAGSRRPVQPQHF. Here the CDR3 DNA reads TGCAGTGCTGGATCCAGGAGGCCCGTTCAGCCCCAGCATTTT. V gene TRBV20-1 combines with J gene TRBJ1-5; unclear D gene. Germline assignment: CDR1 DFQATT and CDR2 SNEGSKA (reference sequence). The CDR3 consists of 14 residues. V dropped 5 bases and J dropped 6 bases, with 17 bases sitting between them.

The sample holds many counts of this clonotype. The rearrangement uses TRBV2 and TRBJ2-2; 9 bases align to TRBD1. After removal of 7 bases from V and 9 bases from J, the junction contained 6 bases not matched to a gene. There are 13 residues in the CDR3. The V gene's germline CDR1 is SNHLY and CDR2 FYNNEI. The CDR3 sequence: CASKRGQGRELFF. CDR3 bases: TGTGCCAGCAAGCGAGGACAGGGGAGGGAGCTGTTTTTT.

The V and J genes are TRBV9 and TRBJ1-1, with D unresolved. Germline CDR1 reads SGDLS; CDR2 reads YYNGEE. CDR3 length: 15 residues. Trimming took 4 bases from V and 2 from J, leaving 15 bases between them. The CDR3 bases are TGTGCCAGCAGCACACGGCCCAACGGAAACACTGAAGCTTTCTTT. Residues: CASSTRPNGNTEAFF. Combining the CDR3 with reference TRBV9 and TRBJ1-1 gives the whole variable domain DSGVTQTPKHLITATGQRVTLRCSPRSGDLSVYWYQQSLDQGLQFLIQYYNGEERAKGNILERFSAQQFPDLHSELNLSSLELGDSALYFCASSTRPNGNTEAFFGQGTRLTVV.

This clonotype has a count of ten or more. The rearrangement links TRBV2 to TRBJ2-7; D tentatively fits TRBD1 or TRBD2 (5 bases each). The V end lost 3 bases, the J end lost 2 bases, and 11 bases lay between the germline ends. CDR1 and CDR2 from the germline V gene are SNHLY and FYNNEI. The CDR3 spans 14 residues. CDR3 bases: TGTGCCAGCAGTGAGGGACGGCCTACCTACGAGCAGTACTTC. As protein: CASSEGRPTYEQYF.

This clonotype was counted many times. The rearrangement joins TRBV9 to TRBJ1-1; D is unclear. The CDR3 has 14 residues. Trimming stripped 1 base from V and 4 bases from J, with 11 bases between. Germline CDR1 and CDR2: SGDLS and YYNGEE. CDR3 residues: CASSVIVGSTEAFF. The CDR3 DNA follows: TGTGCCAGCAGCGTAATTGTAGGGAGCACTGAAGCTTTCTTT.

V usage is TRBV6-2 or TRBV6-3 and J usage is TRBJ1-2, with TRBD1 identical over 8 bases. With 7 bases clipped from V and 4 bases from J, the junction kept 8 bases outside the gene matches. From germline, CDR1 is MNHEY and CDR2 SVGEGT. The CDR3 loop spans 14 amino acids. CDR3 amino acids: CASKSGQGIYGYTF. DNA for the CDR3: TGTGCCAGCAAATCCGGACAGGGCATCTATGGCTACACCTTC.

This clonotype was seen many times. The J gene is TRBJ1-2, the V gene TRBV6-2 or TRBV6-3; D is ambiguous. V was clipped by 6 bases and J by 3 bases, with 17 bases between them. This CDR3 has 15 amino acids. The germline gives CDR1 MNHEY, CDR2 SVGEGT. CDR3 in amino acids: CASSNPYDRYYGYTF. CDR3 coding DNA: TGTGCCAGCAGCAATCCCTATGACCGGTACTATGGCTACACCTTC.

This clonotype has a count of ten or more. The gene calls are TRBV30 and TRBJ1-1, with 7 bases aligning to TRBD1. V dropped 8 bases and J dropped 4; count of bases not matched to a gene: 10. Germline lookup yields CDR1 GTSNPN and CDR2 SVGIG (reference sequence). The CDR3 runs to 13 residues. CDR3 nucleotide sequence: TGTGCCGTGTACAGGGGTAGCGGCACTGAAGCTTTCTTT. Its protein is CAVYRGSGTEAFF. Together with reference TRBV30 and TRBJ1-1, the CDR3 gives the full variable domain: SQTIHQWPATLVQPVGSPLSLECTVEGTSNPNLYWYRQAAGRGLQLLFYSVGIGQISSEVPQNLSASRPQDRQFILSSKKLLLSDSGFYLCAVYRGSGTEAFFGQGTRLTVV.

The rearrangement links TRBV6-5 to TRBJ2-7; the D is unclear. CDR3 length: 12 residues. Per germline, CDR1 MNHEY and CDR2 SVGAGI. V was trimmed by 4 bases and J by 5 bases, leaving 9 bases between them. CDR3 sequence reads: CASSSYTHEQYF. The CDR3 DNA follows: TGTGCCAGCAGTTCCTATACCCACGAGCAGTACTTC.

The chain combines TRBV30 with TRBJ1-1; D unclear. Trimming left V 2 bases short and J 7 bases short, with 11 bases between. Germline V gives CDR1 GTSNPN, CDR2 SVGIG (reference sequence). The CDR3 runs to 12 residues. In DNA, the CDR3 is TGTGCCTGGAGTCCGCGGGCCTTTGAAGCTTTCTTT. Encoded protein: CAWSPRAFEAFF.

This clonotype was detected many times. CDR3 in amino acids: CASSSAGHYGYTF. The CDR3 nucleotides read TGTGCCAGCAGCTCCGCGGGTCACTATGGCTACACCTTC. V gene TRBV7-2 combines with J gene TRBJ1-2; D gene ambiguous. Looked up from germline, CDR1 is SGHTA and CDR2 is FQGNSA. This CDR3 has 13 residues. The ends were cut back, 4 bases at V and 3 bases at J, with 9 bases in the middle.

This clonotype has a handful of counts. The V and J genes are TRBV3-1 and TRBJ1-1; a weak D match, TRBD1 (5 bases). V lost 4 bases to trimming and J lost 8 bases, with 11 bases between them. This CDR3 contains 12 residues. Germline loops: CDR1 LGHDT, CDR2 YNNKEL (reference sequence). In DNA, the CDR3 is TGTGCCAGCAGCCCAGCCGACAGAGAAGCTTTCTTT. Translated: CASSPADREAFF.

The chain joins TRBV5-1 to TRBJ2-7; D may be TRBD1 (5 bases). The CDR3 has 15 residues. Trimming took 5 bases from V and 2 from J, leaving 17 bases between them. Germline values: CDR1 SGHRS, CDR2 YFSETQ. CDR3 coding DNA: TGCGCCAGCAGTCCGGCCAGGGTTGGGCCCTACGAGCAGTACTTC. Translated: CASSPARVGPYEQYF.